A single sample gave rise to the 9 T cell receptor beta chains below, sequenced in a study of T cell repertoires in cytomegalovirus infection. A single record per CDR3 protein comes from TCRdb applying MiXCR to the reads. The sample carries 200,000 to 300,000 distinct CDR3 sequences, about 12% recorded once. Sequenced material: PBMCs. Receptor source: a human donor in good health (CMV status not recorded). Some clones in this sample may be carry-over from other donors' samples.

This clonotype has a count of ten or more. This rearrangement joins TRBV7-9 to TRBJ2-5; TRBD2 matches at 7 bases. Germline-derived CDR1 and CDR2 are SEHNR and FQNEAQ (reference sequence). J was trimmed by 5 bases and V by 4 bases; bases with no gene match: 7. This CDR3 has 14 residues. This CDR3 reads CASSSPGGAETQYF. CDR3 bases: TGTGCCAGCAGCTCTCCGGGAGGTGCCGAGACCCAGTACTTC. Full variable domain (rest looked up from reference TRBV7-9 and TRBJ2-5): DTGVSQNPRHKITKRGQNVTFRCDPISEHNRLYWYRQTLGQGPEFLTYFQNEAQLEKSRLLSDRFSAERPKGSFSTLEIQRTEQGDSAMYLCASSSPGGAETQYFGPGTRLLVL.

The sample holds many counts of this clonotype. The rearrangement uses TRBV7-2 and TRBJ2-3; 10 positions match TRBD2. Trimming at V came to 10 bases and at J to 6 bases, leaving 4 bases not matched to a gene. CDR3 length: 12 residues. Looked up from germline, CDR1 is SGHTA and CDR2 is FQGNSA. Here the CDR3 reads CATSTSGDTQYF. The CDR3 DNA is TGTGCCACCTCGACTAGCGGGGATACGCAGTATTTT.

This clonotype was counted many times. CDR3 DNA: TGTGCCAGCAGCCCTACGCGAACGCTAGCGGAGCAGTTCTTC. This encodes CASSPTRTLAEQFF. V is TRBV28 and J is TRBJ2-1; the D gene is possibly TRBD2 (6 bases). The CDR3 consists of 14 residues. Looked up from germline, CDR1 is MDHEN and CDR2 is SYDVKM. Between the trimmed V and J ends, which lost 6 bases and 10 bases, there was a span of 19 bases.

In this sample, this clonotype turned up many times. The chain carries TRBV20-1 and TRBJ2-3, with a tentative D call TRBD2 (6 bases). This CDR3 has 15 amino acids. Looked up from germline, CDR1 is DFQATT and CDR2 is SNEGSKA (reference sequence). Trimming took 3 bases from V and 2 from J, leaving 15 bases between them. The CDR3 DNA reads as TGCAGTGCTAGCCCCCAAGCGGGCTTCACAGATACGCAGTATTTT. Translating gives CSASPQAGFTDTQYF.

This clonotype was seen a handful of times. The chain's CDR3 is CASSIQQGHTEAFF. CDR3 nucleotide sequence: TGTGCCAGTAGTATACAACAGGGACACACTGAAGCTTTCTTT. This sequence joins TRBV19 and TRBJ1-1; TRBD1 is a possible D gene (6 bases). The CDR3 totals 14 residues. The V end lost 2 bases, the J end lost 3 bases, and 10 bases lay between the germline ends. The germline V gene encodes CDR1 LNHDA and CDR2 SQIVND (reference sequence).

The chain recombines TRBV29-1 with TRBJ1-5; D may be TRBD1 (5 bases). Trimming took 7 bases from V and 0 from J, leaving 10 bases between them. The CDR3 has 13 residues. Germline CDR1 and CDR2: SQVTM and ANQGSEA. As DNA, the CDR3 is TGCAGCGCCCAGGGAGATAGCAATCAGCCCCAGCATTTT. Protein: CSAQGDSNQPQHF.

This clonotype occurred many times. The chain has TRBV7-6 and TRBJ2-5; the match to TRBD2 covers 11 bases. CDR1 is SGHVS and CDR2 is FNYEAQ in the germline V gene. This CDR3 has 15 amino acids. Trimming took 3 bases from V and 10 from J; bases not matched to a gene: 10. The CDR3 nucleotides read TGTGCCAGCAGCTTTAGCGGGGGGGCCGATGAAAGCCAGTACTTC. Translation gives CASSFSGGADESQYF.

V usage is TRBV5-6 and J usage is TRBJ1-2; no clear D gene. The CDR3 sequence is 15 residues long. Per germline, CDR1 SGHDT and CDR2 YYEEEE. Trimming cost V 4 bases and J 2 bases, with 15 bases left between them. The CDR3 nucleotides are TGTGCCAGCAGCCCTAAGGGCCTCGGAAACTATGGCTACACCTTC. It yields the protein CASSPKGLGNYGYTF.

This clonotype was picked up many times. V gene TRBV7-9 combines with J gene TRBJ2-5; D may be TRBD2 (6 bases). CDR1 is SEHNR and CDR2 is FQNEAQ in the germline V gene (reference sequence). CDR3 length equals 14 residues. Trimming took 0 bases from V and 4 from J, leaving 9 bases between them. Written as DNA, the CDR3 is TGTGCCAGCAGCTTAGCTGAGGGAGGAGAGACCCAGTACTTC. Translated: CASSLAEGGETQYF.